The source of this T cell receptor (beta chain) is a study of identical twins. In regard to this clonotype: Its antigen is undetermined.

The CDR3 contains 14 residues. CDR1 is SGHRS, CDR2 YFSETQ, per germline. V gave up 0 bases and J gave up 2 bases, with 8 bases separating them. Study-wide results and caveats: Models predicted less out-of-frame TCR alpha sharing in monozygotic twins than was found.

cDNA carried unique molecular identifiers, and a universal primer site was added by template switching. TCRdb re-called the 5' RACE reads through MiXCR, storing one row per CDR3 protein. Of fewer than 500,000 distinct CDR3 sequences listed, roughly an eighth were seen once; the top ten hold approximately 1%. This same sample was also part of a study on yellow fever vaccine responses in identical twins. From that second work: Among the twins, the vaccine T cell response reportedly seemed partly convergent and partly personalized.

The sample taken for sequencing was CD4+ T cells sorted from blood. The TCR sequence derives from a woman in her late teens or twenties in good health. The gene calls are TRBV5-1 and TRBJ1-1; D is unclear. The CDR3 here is CASSLEARNTEAFF. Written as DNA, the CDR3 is TGCGCCAGCAGCTTGGAGGCTAGAAACACTGAAGCTTTCTTT.